This entry is about one TCR beta chain. What this receptor recognizes is not known. No base-level quality is on record; no much larger clone is a single base apart. From the cysteine up to the phenylalanine, the CDR3 has a length of 18 residues. Only the CDR3 DNA stays, 54 bases, in frame from base 1. The germline V gene yields SGHRS for CDR1 and YFSETQ for CDR2. V ends up 3 bases short and J 5 bases short, with an unmatched junction base count of 15. This specimen comes from a study of blood T cell repertoires in COVID-19 (dated by TCRdb to 2018 to 2020). Study-level background: The collaborator samples originated in the United States, Italy and Spain and spanned the acute and convalescent phases of COVID-19. Sample metadata almost always included a de-identified subject ID, COVID-19 status, age in years and sex. The prospective study material was composed of cDNA or gDNA derived from T cells, B-cell-depleted T cells, or PBMCs. Where HLA class I and class II types were available, the types were taken from metadata supplied by the sample provider, not from assay-based typing. Samples were obtained from the ongoing ImmuneRACE study (first 160 participants) and from 1,254 subjects provided by 6 global collaborators. Subjects who had been exposed to COVID-19, were actively infected with it, or had recovered from it provided the deeply sampled blood TCRbeta repertoires that made up the dataset. The repertoires were released in a freely available public database intended as a resource for research on the immune response to SARS-CoV-2.

Study-wide conclusions, independent of this receptor: How much clinical and demographic metadata was included differed by source and by participant, and the metadata was provided uncurated.

TCRbeta CDR3 regions were amplified from genomic DNA by means of the immunoSEQ Assay, a bias-controlled multiplex PCR. The authors processed their data as follows. The number of nucleated cells in each sample was estimated from the amplification of reference gene primers within the assay. To quantify the absolute abundance of each unique TCRbeta CDR3 rearrangement, sequence reads were collapsed and filtered. Productive Simpson clonality was computed per sample as the square root of Simpson's diversity index over productive rearrangements. TCRdb stores this immuneACCESS table with in-frame sequences only. Part of the clones is absent; in the studies checked, under half of the shortfall reflects unresolved V genes, and no reason is known for the rest. Clone size and the V and J calls come from that table; the DNA yielded D and trimming. The sample yields 180,000 or so clones; about 86% were counted once. The ten top clones hold over 7% of the sample.

Collaborating institutions collected whole blood in K2EDTA tubes following their own protocols. For TCRbeta analysis, collaborator samples were shipped as frozen whole blood, as isolated PBMCs, or as DNA extracted from either sample type. The clonotype comes from a woman over 75 in a cohort sampled during active or convalescent COVID-19. The sample consisted of peripheral blood. The chain was built from TRBV5-1 and TRBJ2-7, with 12 bases aligning to TRBD1. Here the CDR3 is given as CASSSTPGQGAVRHEQYF. The DNA sequence follows: TGCGCCAGCAGCTCAACCCCGGGACAGGGGGCAGTTCGGCACGAGCAGTACTTC.